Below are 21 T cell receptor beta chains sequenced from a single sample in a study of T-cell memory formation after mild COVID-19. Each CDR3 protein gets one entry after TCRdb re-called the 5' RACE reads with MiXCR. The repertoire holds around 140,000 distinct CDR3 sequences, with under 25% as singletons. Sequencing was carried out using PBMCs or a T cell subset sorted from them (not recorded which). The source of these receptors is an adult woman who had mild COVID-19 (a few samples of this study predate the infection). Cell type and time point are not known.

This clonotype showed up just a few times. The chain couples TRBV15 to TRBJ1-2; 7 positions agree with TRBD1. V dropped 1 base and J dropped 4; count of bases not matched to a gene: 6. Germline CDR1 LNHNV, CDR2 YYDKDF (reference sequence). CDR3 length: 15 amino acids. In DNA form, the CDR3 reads TGTGCCACCAGCAGAGTGCCCGAGGGGGCCTATGGCTACACCTTC. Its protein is CATSRVPEGAYGYTF.

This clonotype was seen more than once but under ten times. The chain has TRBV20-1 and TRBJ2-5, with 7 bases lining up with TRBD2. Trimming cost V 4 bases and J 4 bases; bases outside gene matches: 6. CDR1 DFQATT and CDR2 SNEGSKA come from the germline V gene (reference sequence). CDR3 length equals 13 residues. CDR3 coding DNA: TGCAGTGCTAAGAGACCGGGGGGAGAGACCCAGTACTTC. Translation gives CSAKRPGGETQYF.

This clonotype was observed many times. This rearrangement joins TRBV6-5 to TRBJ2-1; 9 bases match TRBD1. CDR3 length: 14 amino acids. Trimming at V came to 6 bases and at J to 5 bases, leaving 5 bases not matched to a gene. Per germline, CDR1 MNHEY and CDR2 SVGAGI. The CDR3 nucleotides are TGTGCCAGCAGAGCGGACAGGGGAAACAATGAGCAGTTCTTC. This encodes CASRADRGNNEQFF.

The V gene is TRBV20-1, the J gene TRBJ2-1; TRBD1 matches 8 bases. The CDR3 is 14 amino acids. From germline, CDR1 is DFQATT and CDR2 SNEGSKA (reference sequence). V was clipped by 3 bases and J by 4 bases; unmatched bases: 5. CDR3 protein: CSARTGDRYNEQFF. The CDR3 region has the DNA TGCAGTGCTAGGACAGGGGATCGGTACAATGAGCAGTTCTTC.

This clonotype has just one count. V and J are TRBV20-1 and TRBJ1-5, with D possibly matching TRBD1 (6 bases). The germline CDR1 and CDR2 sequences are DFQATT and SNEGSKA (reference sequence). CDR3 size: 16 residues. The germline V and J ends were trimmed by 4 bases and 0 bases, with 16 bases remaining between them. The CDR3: CSANAAGHYSNQPQHF. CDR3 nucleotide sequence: TGCAGTGCTAACGCAGCGGGACACTATAGCAATCAGCCCCAGCATTTT.

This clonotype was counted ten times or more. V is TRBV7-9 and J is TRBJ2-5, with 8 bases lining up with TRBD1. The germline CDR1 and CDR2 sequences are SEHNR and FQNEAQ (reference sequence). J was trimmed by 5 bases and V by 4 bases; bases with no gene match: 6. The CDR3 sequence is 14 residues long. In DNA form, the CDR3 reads TGTGCCAGCAGCTCGGACAGGGATGGGGAGACCCAGTACTTC. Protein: CASSSDRDGETQYF. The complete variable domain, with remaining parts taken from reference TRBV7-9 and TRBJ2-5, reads DTGVSQNPRHKITKRGQNVTFRCDPISEHNRLYWYRQTLGQGPEFLTYFQNEAQLEKSRLLSDRFSAERPKGSFSTLEIQRTEQGDSAMYLCASSSDRDGETQYFGPGTRLLVL.

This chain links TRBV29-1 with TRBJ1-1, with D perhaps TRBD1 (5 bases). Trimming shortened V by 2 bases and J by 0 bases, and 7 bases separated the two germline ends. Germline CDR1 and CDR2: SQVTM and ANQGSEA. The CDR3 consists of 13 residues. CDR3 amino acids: CSVERGVNTEAFF. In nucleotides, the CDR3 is TGCAGCGTTGAAAGGGGTGTGAACACTGAAGCTTTCTTT.

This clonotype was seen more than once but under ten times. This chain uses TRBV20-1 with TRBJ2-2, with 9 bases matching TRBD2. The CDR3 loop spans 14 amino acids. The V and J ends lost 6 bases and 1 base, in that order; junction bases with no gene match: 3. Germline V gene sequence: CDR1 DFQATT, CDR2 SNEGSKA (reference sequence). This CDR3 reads CSARAGGNTGELFF. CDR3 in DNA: TGCAGTGCCCGAGCGGGAGGGAACACCGGGGAGCTGTTTTTT.

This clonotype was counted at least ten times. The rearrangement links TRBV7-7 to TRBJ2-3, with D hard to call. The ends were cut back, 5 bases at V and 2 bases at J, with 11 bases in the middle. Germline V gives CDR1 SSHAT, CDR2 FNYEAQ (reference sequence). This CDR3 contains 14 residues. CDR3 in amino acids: CASSTNRITDTQYF. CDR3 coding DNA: TGTGCCAGCAGCACCAACCGAATCACAGATACGCAGTATTTT.

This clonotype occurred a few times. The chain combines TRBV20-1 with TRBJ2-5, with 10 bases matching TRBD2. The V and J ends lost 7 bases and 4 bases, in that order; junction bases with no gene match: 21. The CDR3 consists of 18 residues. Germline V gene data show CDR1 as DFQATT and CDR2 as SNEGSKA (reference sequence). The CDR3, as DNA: TGCAGTGTTATCTCGGGACTAGCGAGAACCTGGGCCACAGAGACCCAGTACTTC. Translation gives CSVISGLARTWATETQYF.

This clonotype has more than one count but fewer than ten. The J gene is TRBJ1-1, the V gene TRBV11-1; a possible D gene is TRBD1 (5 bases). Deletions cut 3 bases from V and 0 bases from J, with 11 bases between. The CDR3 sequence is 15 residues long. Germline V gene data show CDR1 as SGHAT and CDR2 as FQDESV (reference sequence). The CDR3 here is CASSLSGGMNTEAFF. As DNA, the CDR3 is TGTGCCAGCAGCTTGAGCGGGGGGATGAACACTGAAGCTTTCTTT.

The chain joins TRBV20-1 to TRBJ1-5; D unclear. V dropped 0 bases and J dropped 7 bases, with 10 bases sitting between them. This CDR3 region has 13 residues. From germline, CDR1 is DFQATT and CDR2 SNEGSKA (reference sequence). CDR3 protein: CSARDGPGQPQHF. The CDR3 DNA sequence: TGCAGTGCTAGAGATGGGCCGGGGCAGCCCCAGCATTTT.

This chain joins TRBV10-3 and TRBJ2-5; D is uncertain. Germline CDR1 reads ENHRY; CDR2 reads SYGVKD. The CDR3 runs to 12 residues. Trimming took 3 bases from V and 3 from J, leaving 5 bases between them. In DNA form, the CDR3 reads TGTGCCATCAGTGACCTAGAAGAGACCCAGTACTTC. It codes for CAISDLEETQYF.

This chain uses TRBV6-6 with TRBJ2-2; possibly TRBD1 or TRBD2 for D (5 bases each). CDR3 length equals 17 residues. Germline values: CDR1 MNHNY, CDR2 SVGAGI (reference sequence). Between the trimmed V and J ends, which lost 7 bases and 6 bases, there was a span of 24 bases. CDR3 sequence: CASNLGIRGGWAGELFF. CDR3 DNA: TGTGCCAGCAATCTAGGGATCCGGGGCGGTTGGGCCGGGGAGCTGTTTTTT.

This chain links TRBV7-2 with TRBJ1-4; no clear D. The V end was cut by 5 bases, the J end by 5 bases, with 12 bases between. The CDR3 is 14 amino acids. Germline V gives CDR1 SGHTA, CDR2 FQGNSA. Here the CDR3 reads CASSKSGRNEKLFF. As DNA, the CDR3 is TGTGCCAGCAGCAAAAGCGGCAGAAATGAAAAACTGTTTTTT.

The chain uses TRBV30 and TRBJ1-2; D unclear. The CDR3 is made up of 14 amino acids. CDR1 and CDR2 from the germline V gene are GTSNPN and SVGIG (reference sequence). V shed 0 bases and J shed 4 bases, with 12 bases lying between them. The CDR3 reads CAWSVGRPFYGYTF. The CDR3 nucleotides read TGTGCCTGGAGTGTGGGAAGGCCCTTCTATGGCTACACCTTC.

The CDR3 DNA reads as TGTGCCAGCAGCCCACCCCGAAATAGCGGGAACGACGAGCAGTACTTC. Protein product: CASSPPRNSGNDEQYF. The genes are TRBV7-9 and TRBJ2-7; TRBD2 agrees at 8 bases. With V trimmed by 5 bases and J by 5 bases, 14 bases remained unmatched. CDR1 is SEHNR and CDR2 is FQNEAQ in the germline V gene (reference sequence). The CDR3 covers 16 residues.

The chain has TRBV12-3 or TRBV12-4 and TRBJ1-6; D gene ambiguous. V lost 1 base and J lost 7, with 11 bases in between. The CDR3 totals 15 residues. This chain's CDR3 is CASSLGQVPNSPLHF. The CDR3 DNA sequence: TGTGCCAGCAGTTTAGGGCAGGTTCCAAATTCACCCCTCCACTTT.

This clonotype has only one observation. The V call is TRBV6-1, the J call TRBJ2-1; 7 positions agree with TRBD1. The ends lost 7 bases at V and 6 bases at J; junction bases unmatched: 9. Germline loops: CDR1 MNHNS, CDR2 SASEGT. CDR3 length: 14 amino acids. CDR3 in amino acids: CASKGQRGRNEQFF. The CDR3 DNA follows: TGTGCCAGCAAGGGACAGCGAGGTCGCAATGAGCAGTTCTTC.

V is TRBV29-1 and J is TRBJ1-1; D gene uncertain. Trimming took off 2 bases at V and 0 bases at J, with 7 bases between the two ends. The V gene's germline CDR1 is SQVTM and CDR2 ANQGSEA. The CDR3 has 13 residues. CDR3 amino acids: CSVERLMNTEAFF. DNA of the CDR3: TGCAGCGTTGAAAGGCTTATGAACACTGAAGCTTTCTTT.

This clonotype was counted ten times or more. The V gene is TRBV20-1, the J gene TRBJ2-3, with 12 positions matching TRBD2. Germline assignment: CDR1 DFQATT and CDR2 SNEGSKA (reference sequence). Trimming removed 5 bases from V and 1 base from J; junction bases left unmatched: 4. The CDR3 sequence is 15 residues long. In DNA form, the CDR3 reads TGCAGTGCTTCACTAGCGGGGGGTCGCACAGATACGCAGTATTTT. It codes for CSASLAGGRTDTQYF.